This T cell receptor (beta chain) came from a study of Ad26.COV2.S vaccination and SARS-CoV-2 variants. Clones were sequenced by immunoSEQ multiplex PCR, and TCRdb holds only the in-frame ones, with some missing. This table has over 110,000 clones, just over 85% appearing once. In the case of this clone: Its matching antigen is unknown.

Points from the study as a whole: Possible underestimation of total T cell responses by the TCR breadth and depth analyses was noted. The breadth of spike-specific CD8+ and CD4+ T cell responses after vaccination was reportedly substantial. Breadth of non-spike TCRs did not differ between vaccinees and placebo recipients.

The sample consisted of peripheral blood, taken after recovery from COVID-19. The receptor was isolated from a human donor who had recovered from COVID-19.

The CDR3 nucleotides are TGTGCCAGTAGTATCAGGGTCCTAGGCAATCAGCCCCAGCATTTT. As protein: CASSIRVLGNQPQHF. The chain employs TRBV19 and TRBJ1-5; tentative D call: TRBD1 (5 bases). There are 15 residues in the CDR3. The V and J ends lost 3 bases and 2 bases respectively, with 11 bases between them. Germline CDR1 LNHDA, CDR2 SQIVND (reference sequence).